This TCR beta chain was sequenced during a study of T-cell memory formation after mild COVID-19. J was trimmed by 7 bases and V by 6 bases; bases with no gene match: 6. The CDR3 runs to 14 residues. Study-wide points: Clones which contracted sat mainly in CM and EM if CD4+, and in EMRA if CD8+. Contracting clones from day 15 to 85 had balanced CD4/CD8; later expanders favoured CD4+.

This clonotype was seen only a few times. Antigen specificity is unknown. TCRdb processed the 5' RACE reads anew with MiXCR; each CDR3 protein has one entry. The sample has 380,000 or so distinct CDR3 sequences, roughly 15% seen once. The chain recombines TRBV12-3 or TRBV12-4 with TRBJ1-4, with TRBD1 matching over 9 bases. The sample was PBMCs or a T cell subset sorted from them (not recorded which). The TCR was taken from a man younger than 35 who had mild COVID-19 (a few samples of this study predate the infection). Cell type and time point are not known. The CDR3 coding sequence is TGTGCCAGCAGACCCGGGACAGGGCCTGAAAAACTGTTTTTT. Translated, it gives CASRPGTGPEKLFF.